This T cell receptor (beta chain) comes out of a study of blood T cell repertoires in COVID-19. Generated by immunoSEQ multiplex PCR, the TCRdb table keeps only in-frame clones and is missing some. The data hold roughly 75,000 clones, with 70% to 85% observed a single time. The ends were cut back, 2 bases at V and 1 base at J, with 8 bases in the middle. Per germline, CDR1 KGHSY and CDR2 FQNENV. The CDR3 covers 15 residues. The clonotype was recovered from a man between 65 and 79 years old with acute or convalescent COVID-19. The genes are TRBV16 and TRBJ2-2; D uncertain. The sequenced sample was peripheral blood. CDR3 bases: TGTGCCAGCAGCCAAGAGGTCCTGAACACCGGGGAGCTGTTTTTT. It codes for CASSQEVLNTGELFF.